The entry that follows covers one TCR beta chain sequence. Its antigen has not been determined. Base qualities are not provided; no much larger clone lies one nucleotide away. CDR1 and CDR2, looked up from the germline V gene (reference sequence), are MNHEY and SMNVEV. From cysteine to phenylalanine, the CDR3 is 13 amino acids long. Only the CDR3 DNA stays, 39 bases, in frame from base 1. The sample belongs to a study of T cell changes during pregnancy in multiple sclerosis (dated by TCRdb to between 2018 and 2021). Broadly, across the study: The study looked at changes in the T cell repertoire across pregnancy in women with multiple sclerosis.

Library preparation was by the immunoSEQ multiplex PCR assay. Imported from immuneACCESS, the table was reduced by TCRdb to in-frame sequences with V and J called. These copies leave out some clones; in studies compared against another copy, an unresolved V gene accounts for under half, and the cause of the remainder is not known. The sample includes about 48,000 clones, with over 90% observed a single time. The ten largest clones represent 0.5% of the sample. This sequence originates from a female donor with multiple sclerosis, enrolled in a pregnancy study. The specimen comprised CD4+ T cells from peripheral blood mononuclear cells, sampled in the third trimester of pregnancy. Recombination linked TRBV27 to TRBJ2-7, and TRBD2 may be the D gene, going by 5 matching bases. The DNA end favors TRBJ2-4, so the J call may be wrong. The CDR3 amino acid sequence is: CASSLNPGDIQYF. The DNA sequence follows: TGTGCCAGCAGTCTAAACCCCGGGGACATTCAGTACTTC.